This T cell receptor (beta chain) is drawn from a study of blood T cell repertoires in COVID-19. Whole-study context: Acute and convalescent COVID-19 samples came from the United States, Italy and Spain.

CDR1 is SGDLS and CDR2 is YYNGEE in the germline V gene. The V segment lost 5 bases and the J segment 7 bases; nucleotides outside the gene matches: 13. The CDR3 is 16 residues long. This clone was detected once. In the authors' methods: Reference gene primer amplification gave nucleated cell count estimates. Sequencing was performed with immunoSEQ multiplex PCR; in TCRdb, only in-frame clones are kept and a portion is missing. V and J calls and clone size are given by that table; D and trimming were obtained from the DNA. The sample lists 110,000 or so clones, about 90% occurring once. The material sequenced was peripheral blood. This chain uses TRBV9 with TRBJ2-1; 9 bases match TRBD2. This clonotype originated in a human donor in a cohort sampled during active COVID-19. CDR3: CASSDVAGGPGNEQFF. The DNA for the CDR3 is TGTGCCAGCAGTGACGTGGCGGGAGGGCCGGGAAATGAGCAGTTCTTC.